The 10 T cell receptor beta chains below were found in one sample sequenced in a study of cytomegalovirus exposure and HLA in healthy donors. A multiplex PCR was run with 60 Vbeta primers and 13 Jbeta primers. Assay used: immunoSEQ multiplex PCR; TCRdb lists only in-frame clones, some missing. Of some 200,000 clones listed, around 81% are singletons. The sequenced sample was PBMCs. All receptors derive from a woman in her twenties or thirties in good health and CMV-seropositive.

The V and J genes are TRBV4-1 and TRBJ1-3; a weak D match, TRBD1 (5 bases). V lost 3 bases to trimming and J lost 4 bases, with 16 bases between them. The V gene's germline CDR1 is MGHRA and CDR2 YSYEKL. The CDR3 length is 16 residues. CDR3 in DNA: TGCGCCAGCAGCCACCACGCGGGGACTGTGGGAAACACCATATATTTT. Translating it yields CASSHHAGTVGNTIYF.

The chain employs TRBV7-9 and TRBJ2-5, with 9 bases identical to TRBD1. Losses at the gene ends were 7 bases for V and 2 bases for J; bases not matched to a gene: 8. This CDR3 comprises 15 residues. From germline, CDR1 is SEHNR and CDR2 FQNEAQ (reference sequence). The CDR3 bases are TGTGCCAGCACCCTAACCGGGACAGGGCAAGAGACCCAGTACTTC. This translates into CASTLTGTGQETQYF.

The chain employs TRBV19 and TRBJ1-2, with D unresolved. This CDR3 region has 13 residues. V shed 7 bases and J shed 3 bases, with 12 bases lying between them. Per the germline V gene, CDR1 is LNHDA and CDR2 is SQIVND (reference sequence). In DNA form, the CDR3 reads TGTGCCAGTACCATAGACCCATACTATGGCTACACCTTC. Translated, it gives CASTIDPYYGYTF.

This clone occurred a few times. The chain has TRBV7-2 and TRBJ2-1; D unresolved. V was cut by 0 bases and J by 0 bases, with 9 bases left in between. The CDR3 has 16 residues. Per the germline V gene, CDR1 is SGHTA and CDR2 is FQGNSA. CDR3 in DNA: TGTGCCAGCAGCTTAGCTCCAGTCCTCTCCTACAATGAGCAGTTCTTC. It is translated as CASSLAPVLSYNEQFF.

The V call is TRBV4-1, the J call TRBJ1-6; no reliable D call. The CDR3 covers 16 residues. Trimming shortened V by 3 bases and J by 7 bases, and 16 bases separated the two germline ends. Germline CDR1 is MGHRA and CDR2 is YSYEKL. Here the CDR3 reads CASSQAADFWNSPLHF. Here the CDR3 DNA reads TGCGCCAGCAGCCAGGCGGCGGACTTCTGGAATTCACCCCTCCACTTT.

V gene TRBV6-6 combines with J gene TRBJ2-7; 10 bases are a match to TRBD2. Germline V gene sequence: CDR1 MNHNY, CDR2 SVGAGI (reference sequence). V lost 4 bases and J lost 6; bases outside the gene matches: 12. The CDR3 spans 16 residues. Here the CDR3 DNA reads TGTGCCAGCAGTTCTCAGGGACTAGCGATTGGTGGCGAGCAGTACTTC. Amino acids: CASSSQGLAIGGEQYF.

In DNA form, the CDR3 reads TGTGCCAGCAGACAACAGGGTGCCTACAATGAGCAGTTCTTC. It specifies CASRQQGAYNEQFF. V and J are TRBV6-5 and TRBJ2-1; possibly TRBD1 for D (6 bases). V shed 6 bases and J shed 2 bases, with 11 bases lying between them. There are 14 residues in the CDR3. Germline CDR1 is MNHEY and CDR2 is SVGAGI.

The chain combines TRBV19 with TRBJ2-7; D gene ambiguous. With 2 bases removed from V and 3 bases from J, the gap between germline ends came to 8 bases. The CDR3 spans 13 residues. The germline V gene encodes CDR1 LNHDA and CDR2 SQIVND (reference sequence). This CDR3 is CASSISRFYEQYF. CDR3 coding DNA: TGTGCCAGTAGTATATCCAGATTCTACGAGCAGTACTTC.

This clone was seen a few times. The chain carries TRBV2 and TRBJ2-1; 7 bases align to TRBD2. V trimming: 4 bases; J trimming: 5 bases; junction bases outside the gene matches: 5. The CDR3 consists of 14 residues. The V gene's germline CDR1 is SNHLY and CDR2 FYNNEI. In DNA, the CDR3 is TGTGCCAGCAGTGTCAAGCGGGGAAACAATGAGCAGTTCTTC. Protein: CASSVKRGNNEQFF.

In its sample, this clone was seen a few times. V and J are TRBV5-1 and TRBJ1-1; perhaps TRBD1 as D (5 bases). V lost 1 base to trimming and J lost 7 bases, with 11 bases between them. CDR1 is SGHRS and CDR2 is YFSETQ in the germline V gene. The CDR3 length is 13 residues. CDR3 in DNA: TGCGCCAGCAGCTTGCCCTCGACAGTTGAAGCTTTCTTT. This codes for CASSLPSTVEAFF.